This T cell receptor (beta chain) is from a study of memory CD8 T cells in hepatitis C reinfection. The table came from immunoSEQ multiplex PCR; TCRdb's copy has only in-frame clones and leaves some out. The sample holds roughly 43,000 clones, approximately 87% seen once. Time point reported: peak reinfection, 3 to 8 weeks after reinfection detection. Sorted cells were sequenced directly ex vivo without any in vitro expansion. V lost 3 bases to trimming and J lost 14 bases, with 17 bases between them. Germline V gene sequence: CDR1 LNHDA, CDR2 SQIVND (reference sequence). The length of the CDR3 is 14 residues.

The TCR comes from a man aged 18 to 35 with hepatitis C virus infection. Sequencing was done on a sample of naive CD8+ T cells sorted from blood. The chain joins TRBV19 to TRBJ1-6, with TRBD1 as a possible D gene (5 bases). The CDR3 spells CASSMLGGEATLHF. The DNA of the CDR3 is TGTGCCAGTAGTATGCTTGGAGGGGAGGCCACCCTCCACTTT.